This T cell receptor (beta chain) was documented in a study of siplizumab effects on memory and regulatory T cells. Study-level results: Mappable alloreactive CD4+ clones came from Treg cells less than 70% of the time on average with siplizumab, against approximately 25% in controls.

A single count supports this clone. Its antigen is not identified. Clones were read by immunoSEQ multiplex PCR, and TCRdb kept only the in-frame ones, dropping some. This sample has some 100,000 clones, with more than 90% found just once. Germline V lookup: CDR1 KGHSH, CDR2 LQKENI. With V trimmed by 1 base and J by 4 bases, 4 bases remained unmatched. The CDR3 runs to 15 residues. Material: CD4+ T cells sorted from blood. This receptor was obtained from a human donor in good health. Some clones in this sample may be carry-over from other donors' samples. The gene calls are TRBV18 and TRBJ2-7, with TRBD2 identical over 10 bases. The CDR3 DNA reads TGTGCCAGCTCACCACTAGCTAGCGGGAGTTACGAGCAGTACTTC. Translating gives CASSPLASGSYEQYF.